This T cell receptor (beta chain) was obtained from a study of blood T cells in healthy people across ages. The overall study: About one barcoded beta molecule per two T cells was captured by template switching. Overall study results and limits: Strongly correlated with naive T cell percentage was TCR beta diversity.

No fewer than 6 million PBMCs went into each sample. This clonotype has only a few counts. The target antigen is unknown. Primed by a sample-barcoded 5' primer and a J-beta primer mix, a second PCR proceeded for about 6 to 12 cycles. All cDNA molecules were each tagged by a template-switch adaptor with 12 random nucleotides. TCRdb analysed the 5' RACE reads with MiXCR anew, one entry per CDR3 protein. The table shows about 600,000 distinct CDR3 sequences, with 45% to 55% occurring only once. This TCR came from an elderly man in good health. Sequenced sample: blood.

CDR3: CASSQEVRPNEQFF. The DNA of the CDR3 is TGCGCCAGCAGCCAAGAAGTGCGACCCAATGAGCAGTTCTTC. The V call is TRBV4-3, the J call TRBJ2-1; no firm D call. The CDR3 runs to 14 residues. V was pared by 0 bases and J by 6 bases, with 9 bases between. Germline V gives CDR1 LGHNA, CDR2 YSLEER.